This T cell receptor beta chain was obtained from a study of T-cell reconstitution after alpha-beta-depleted transplantation in children. This clonotype was observed many times. Its matching antigen is unknown. The CDR3 loop spans 17 amino acids. V was pared by 2 bases and J by 0 bases, with 14 bases between. Germline V CDR1 and CDR2: MDHEN, SYDVKM. Preparation of the TCRbeta library used unique molecular identifiers. TCRdb re-analysed the PCR reads in MiXCR, keeping a single row per CDR3 protein. This repertoire shows hundreds of thousands of distinct CDR3 sequences, 10% to 15% found once; its top ten account for about 2%. Study findings and constraints: Surviving recipient T cells and thymic progenitors produced the high day-60 TCRbeta diversity seen in some patients. One year after transplant, T-cell counts and diversity came mostly from newly produced T cells. After transplant, at about two months, alpha-beta T cells were reportedly derived from several hundred expanded graft clones.

The rearrangement uses TRBV28 and TRBJ2-4; D perhaps matches TRBD2 (5 bases). The sequence came from a male patient younger than 18 who had a stem cell transplant for acute myeloid leukemia, so the T cells may come from the graft donor. This sample comprised PBMCs, mostly from graft donor cells, obtained 360 days after TCRalphabeta/CD19-depleted stem cell transplant. For the CDR3, the DNA is TGTGCCAGCAGTTTAAGGGCCCTAGGGAGAGCCAAAAACATTCAGTACTTC. Protein product: CASSLRALGRAKNIQYF.